This T cell receptor (beta chain) comes out of a study of CD8+CD57+ T cells in acquired aplastic anemia. Findings and limits, study-wide: In CD8+ cells, Simpson's diversity showed no significant difference between patients and controls.

Sequenced patients had shown CD8+CD57+ cell expansion by flow cytometry. As for this clonotype: Its antigen is not identified. This may arise from a read error, as a much more abundant clone is one base away.

Both TCR beta VDJ combination and CDR3 sequence profiling were carried out. Genomic DNA was the template for this profiling. TCRdb reprocessed the reads via MiXCR and lists one record per CDR3 protein. The table lists around 150,000 distinct CDR3 sequences, around 48% of them singletons, with approximately 3% in the top ten. This clonotype originated in a human donor with aplastic anemia. The sequencing sample was made of sorted CD4+, CD8+, or CD8+CD57+ T cells (not recorded which) from PBMCs.

CDR3 sequence (DNA): TGTGCCAGCAGTTGCGAATTGGTGAGCGAGCAGTACTTC. Translating it yields CASSCELVSEQYF. This chain joins TRBV6-2 or TRBV6-3 and TRBJ2-7, with D uncertain. Trimming removed 4 bases from V and 6 bases from J, with 13 bases in between. Per germline, CDR1 MNHEY and CDR2 SVGEGT. This CDR3 comprises 13 residues.